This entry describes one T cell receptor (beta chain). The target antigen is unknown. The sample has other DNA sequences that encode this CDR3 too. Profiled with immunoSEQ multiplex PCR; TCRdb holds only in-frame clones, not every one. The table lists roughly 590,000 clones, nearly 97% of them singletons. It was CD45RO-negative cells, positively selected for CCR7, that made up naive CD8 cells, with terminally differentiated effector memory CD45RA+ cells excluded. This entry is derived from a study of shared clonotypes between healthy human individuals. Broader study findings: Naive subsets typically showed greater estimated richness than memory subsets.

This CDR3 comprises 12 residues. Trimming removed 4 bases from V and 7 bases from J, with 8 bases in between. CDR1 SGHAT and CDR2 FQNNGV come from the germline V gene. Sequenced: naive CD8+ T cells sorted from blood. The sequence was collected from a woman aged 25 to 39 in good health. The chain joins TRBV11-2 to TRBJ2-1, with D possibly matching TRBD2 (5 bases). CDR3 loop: CASSSTSNEQFF. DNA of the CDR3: TGTGCCAGCAGCTCAACTAGTAATGAGCAGTTCTTC.